The clone carrying this T cell receptor beta chain was counted many times. The antigen is undetermined. The sample comes from a study of T cells in Graves' hyperthyroidism and ophthalmopathy. Uncontrolled infection, other autoimmune disease, pregnancy and lactation each barred patients from inclusion. The study based diagnoses on clinical symptoms, serum thyroxine and TRAb, thyroid ultrasound and orbital computed tomography. PBMCs were obtained from about 10 ml fresh peripheral blood. Study results and limitations: Among thyroid clonotypes expanded above 0.001, most also appeared in blood.

V gave up 6 bases and J gave up 7 bases, with 15 bases separating them. There are 13 residues in the CDR3. The germline CDR1 and CDR2 sequences are SNHLY and FYNNEI. There were TCR beta CDR3 regions amplified from RNA transcripts. RT-PCR in the first round (using the HTBI primer set) targeted the TCR CDR3. From the multiplex PCR reads, TCRdb called clonotypes with MiXCR, one entry per CDR3 protein. The table lists some 440,000 distinct CDR3 sequences, around 16% of them singletons. The clonotype was recovered from a woman between 18 and 29 years old with Graves' hyperthyroidism. The specimen sequenced was blood. The chain carries TRBV2 and TRBJ1-1, with D possibly being TRBD1 (5 bases). The CDR3: CASRGEPMSEAFF. The CDR3, as DNA: TGTGCCAGCAGGGGGGAACCGATGAGTGAAGCTTTCTTT.